A single sample is the source of the 17 T cell receptor beta chains below, sequenced in a study of T cell repertoires in cytomegalovirus infection. One entry per CDR3 protein results from TCRdb running MiXCR on the reads. The sample carries around 710,000 distinct CDR3 sequences, 25% to 35% recorded once. No antigens are known for them. The material was cultured CD8+ T cells from PBMCs, obtained from culture after CMV antigen stimulation. The receptor source for this set is a human donor in good health (CMV status not recorded). Some clones in this sample may be carry-over from other donors' samples.

This clonotype was seen a few times. This rearrangement joins TRBV24-1 to TRBJ2-1, with a tentative D call TRBD2 (7 bases). The CDR3 contains 17 residues. Germline lookup yields CDR1 KGHDR and CDR2 SFDVKD. The V end lost 4 bases, the J end lost 8 bases, and 23 bases lay between the germline ends. CDR3 in amino acids: CATSEDPPGGHGDEQFF. The CDR3 DNA sequence: TGTGCCACCAGTGAGGACCCACCGGGGGGCCATGGAGATGAGCAGTTCTTC.

The gene calls are TRBV6-4 and TRBJ1-1; D uncertain. The CDR3 is 12 amino acids. Germline V gene lookup returns CDR1 MRHNA and CDR2 SNTAGT. With 6 bases removed from V and 0 bases from J, the gap between germline ends came to 5 bases. CDR3 residues: CASRDMNTEAFF. As DNA, the CDR3 is TGTGCCAGCAGAGATATGAACACTGAAGCTTTCTTT.

V and J are TRBV6-1 and TRBJ2-3; 9 bases line up with TRBD2. Germline V CDR1 and CDR2: MNHNS, SASEGT. The J segment lost 4 bases and the V segment lost 5 bases, leaving 7 bases of the junction unmatched. This CDR3 is 15 amino acids long. The CDR3: CASSLGLAGPDTQYF. The CDR3 bases are TGTGCCAGCAGTCTGGGACTAGCTGGCCCAGATACGCAGTATTTT.

The chain uses TRBV19 and TRBJ2-3, with D perhaps being TRBD1 or TRBD2 (5 bases each). The CDR3 is 13 amino acids. Germline CDR1 LNHDA, CDR2 SQIVND (reference sequence). Deletions cut 9 bases from V and 2 bases from J, with 12 bases between. The DNA for the CDR3 is TGTGCCAGCCGGGGCCCTCTCACAGATACGCAGTATTTT. This encodes CASRGPLTDTQYF.

The rearrangement uses TRBV7-8 and TRBJ2-7, with D perhaps matching TRBD1 or TRBD2 (6 bases each). The CDR3 sequence is 13 residues long. Trimming removed 5 bases at V and 5 bases at J, with 13 bases between. The germline CDR1 and CDR2 sequences are SGHVS and FQNEAQ. CDR3 sequence (DNA): TGTGCCAGCAGCCGGACAAGGGGGGACGAGCAGTACGTC. Its protein is CASSRTRGDEQYV.

The rearrangement uses TRBV6-2 or TRBV6-3 and TRBJ2-7, with 9 positions matching TRBD1. Per the germline V gene, CDR1 is MNHEY and CDR2 is SVGEGT. This CDR3 region has 13 residues. After removal of 7 bases from V and 3 bases from J, the junction contained 4 bases not matched to a gene. The CDR3 here is CASTSTGGYEQYV. The CDR3 DNA reads TGTGCCAGCACCTCGACAGGGGGCTACGAGCAGTACGTC.

This clonotype was counted between two and nine times. The rearrangement links TRBV5-1 to TRBJ2-7; D unresolved. The V gene lost 1 base and the J gene lost 3 bases, with 5 bases spanning the gap. This CDR3 has 12 residues. The V gene's germline CDR1 is SGHRS and CDR2 YFSETQ. The CDR3 is CASSLNHYEQYF. The CDR3 coding sequence is TGCGCCAGCAGCTTGAATCACTACGAGCAGTACTTC.

This clonotype occurred many times. V is TRBV15 and J is TRBJ1-1, with D tentatively TRBD1 (5 bases). The germline V and J ends were trimmed by 0 bases and 4 bases, with 9 bases remaining between them. The length of the CDR3 is 14 residues. CDR1 LNHNV and CDR2 YYDKDF come from the germline V gene (reference sequence). CDR3 nucleotides: TGTGCCACCAGCAGAGATAGGGGAAGCACTGAAGCTTTCTTT. It is translated as CATSRDRGSTEAFF.

This clonotype turned up a few times. The chain recombines TRBV19 with TRBJ2-5; 11 nucleotides agree with TRBD2. The germline CDR1 and CDR2 sequences are LNHDA and SQIVND (reference sequence). This CDR3 is built from 19 residues. After removal of 1 base from V and 2 bases from J, the junction contained 12 bases not matched to a gene. DNA for the CDR3: TGTGCCAGTAGTATAGCCCTGGGGGGACTAGCGGTTTTTCAAGAGACCCAGTACTTC. Protein sequence: CASSIALGGLAVFQETQYF.

This chain joins TRBV6-5 and TRBJ1-5; unclear D gene. Germline loops: CDR1 MNHEY, CDR2 SVGAGI. The ends were cut back, 6 bases at V and 1 base at J, with 16 bases in the middle. The CDR3 contains 16 residues. The CDR3: CASSPSAGRSNQPQHF. For the CDR3, the DNA is TGTGCCAGCAGCCCCTCGGCGGGCCGAAGCAATCAGCCCCAGCATTTT.

This chain uses TRBV19 with TRBJ2-1, with TRBD1 identical over 7 bases. Germline trimming cut 3 bases from V and 2 bases from J; bases unmatched to any gene: 4. Germline V gives CDR1 LNHDA, CDR2 SQIVND (reference sequence). CDR3 length: 15 amino acids. CDR3 DNA sequence: TGTGCCAGTAGTATCAGACAGGGAACCTACAATGAGCAGTTCTTC. Translated: CASSIRQGTYNEQFF.

The rearrangement uses TRBV10-3 and TRBJ1-1; the D is unclear. Germline CDR1 is ENHRY and CDR2 is SYGVKD. CDR3 length: 13 amino acids. Deletions cut 3 bases from V and 1 base from J, with 6 bases between. The CDR3 coding sequence is TGTGCCATCAGTGAAGACGAGAACACTGAAGCTTTCTTT. Encoded protein: CAISEDENTEAFF.

The V and J genes are TRBV6-4 and TRBJ2-1; TRBD2 matches at 9 bases. Germline-derived CDR1 and CDR2 are MRHNA and SNTAGT. This CDR3 has 16 residues. The J segment lost 2 bases and the V segment lost 2 bases, leaving 4 bases of the junction unmatched. Here the CDR3 reads CASSDTAGGPYNEQFF. The CDR3 DNA is TGTGCCAGCAGTGACACCGCGGGGGGGCCCTACAATGAGCAGTTCTTC.

The chain links TRBV4-3 to TRBJ2-2, with a tentative D call TRBD1 (6 bases). The CDR3 sequence is 16 residues long. V was trimmed by 1 base and J by 1 base, leaving 10 bases between them. In germline, CDR1 is LGHNA, CDR2 YSLEER. DNA for the CDR3: TGCGCCAGCAGCCAAGGGGGACACTTGAACACCGGGGAGCTGTTTTTT. Residues: CASSQGGHLNTGELFF.

This clonotype occurred many times. V and J are TRBV6-1 and TRBJ2-7; the D gene is possibly TRBD1 (6 bases). Germline CDR1 MNHNS, CDR2 SASEGT. The CDR3 covers 13 residues. Trimming took off 10 bases at V and 3 bases at J, with 16 bases between the two ends. CDR3 nucleotides: TGTGCCACCACCTGGGGGCCCAACTACGAGCAGTACGTC. Its translation: CATTWGPNYEQYV.

The genes are TRBV5-4 and TRBJ2-6, with 12 nucleotides matching TRBD1. CDR3 length: 18 residues. Germline V gives CDR1 SGHNT, CDR2 YYREEE (reference sequence). V shed 0 bases, J shed 4 bases, and the junction held 5 bases outside the gene matches. The CDR3 region has the DNA TGTGCCAGCAGCTTGGCGGGACAGGGGGCTCACGGGGCCAACGTCCTGACTTTC. This translates into CASSLAGQGAHGANVLTF.

At least ten counts were recorded for this clonotype. The chain couples TRBV7-6 to TRBJ2-1; tentatively, D is TRBD2 (6 bases). V was cut by 5 bases and J by 0 bases, with 11 bases left in between. The germline gives CDR1 SGHVS, CDR2 FNYEAQ. The CDR3 contains 15 residues. CDR3 residues: CASSGGLSSYNEQFF. CDR3 coding DNA: TGTGCCAGCAGCGGGGGACTTAGCTCCTACAATGAGCAGTTCTTC.